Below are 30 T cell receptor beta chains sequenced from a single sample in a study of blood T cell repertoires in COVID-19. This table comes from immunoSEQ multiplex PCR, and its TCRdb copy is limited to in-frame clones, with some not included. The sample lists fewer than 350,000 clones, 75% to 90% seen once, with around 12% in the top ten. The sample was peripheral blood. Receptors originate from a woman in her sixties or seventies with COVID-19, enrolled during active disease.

The CDR3 region has the DNA TGCGCCAGCAGTGGTCTTATCCAGGGGCAAGGTTCACCCCTCCACTTT. Its protein is CASSGLIQGQGSPLHF. The chain uses TRBV10-2 and TRBJ1-6, with D perhaps matching TRBD1 (6 bases). The germline gives CDR1 WSHSY, CDR2 SAAADI. This CDR3 region has 16 residues. Trimming stripped 4 bases from V and 9 bases from J, with 19 bases between.

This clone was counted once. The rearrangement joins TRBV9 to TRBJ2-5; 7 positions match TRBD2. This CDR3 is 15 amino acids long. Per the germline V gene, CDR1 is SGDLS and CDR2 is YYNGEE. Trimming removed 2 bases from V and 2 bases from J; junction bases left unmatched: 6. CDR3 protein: CASSVGGGSQETQYF. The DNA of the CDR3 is TGTGCCAGCAGCGTCGGCGGGGGTTCGCAAGAGACCCAGTACTTC.

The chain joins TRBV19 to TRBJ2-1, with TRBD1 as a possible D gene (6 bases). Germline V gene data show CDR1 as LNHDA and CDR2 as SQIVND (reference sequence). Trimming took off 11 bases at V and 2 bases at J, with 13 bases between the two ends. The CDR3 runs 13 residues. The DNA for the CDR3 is TGTGCCGGCTGGGACAATCCCTACAATGAGCAGTTCTTC. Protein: CAGWDNPYNEQFF.

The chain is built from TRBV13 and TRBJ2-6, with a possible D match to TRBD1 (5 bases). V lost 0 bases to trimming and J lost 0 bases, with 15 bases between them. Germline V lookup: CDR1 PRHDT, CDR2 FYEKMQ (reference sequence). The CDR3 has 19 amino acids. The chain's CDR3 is CASSLGPQGNPSGANVLTF. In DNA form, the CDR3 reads TGTGCCAGCAGCTTAGGACCCCAGGGAAACCCCTCTGGGGCCAACGTCCTGACTTTC.

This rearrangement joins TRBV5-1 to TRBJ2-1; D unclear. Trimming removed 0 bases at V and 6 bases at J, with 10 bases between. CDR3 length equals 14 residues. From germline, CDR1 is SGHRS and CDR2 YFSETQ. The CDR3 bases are TGCGCCAGCAGCTTGGGATCAGCGTCCAATGAGCAGTTCTTC. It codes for CASSLGSASNEQFF.

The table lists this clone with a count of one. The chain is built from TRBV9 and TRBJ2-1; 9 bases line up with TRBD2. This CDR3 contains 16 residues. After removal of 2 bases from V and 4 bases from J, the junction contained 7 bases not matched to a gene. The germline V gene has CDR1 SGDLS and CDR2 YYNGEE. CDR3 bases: TGTGCCAGCAGCGTTCTTGGGACTAGCCCTTACAATGAGCAGTTCTTC. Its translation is CASSVLGTSPYNEQFF.

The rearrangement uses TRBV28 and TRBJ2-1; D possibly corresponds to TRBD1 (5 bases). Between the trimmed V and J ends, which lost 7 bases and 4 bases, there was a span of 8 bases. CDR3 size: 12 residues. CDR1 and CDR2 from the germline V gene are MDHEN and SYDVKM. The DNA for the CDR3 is TGTGCCAGCAAGGGGTCTTACAATGAGCAGTTCTTC. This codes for CASKGSYNEQFF.

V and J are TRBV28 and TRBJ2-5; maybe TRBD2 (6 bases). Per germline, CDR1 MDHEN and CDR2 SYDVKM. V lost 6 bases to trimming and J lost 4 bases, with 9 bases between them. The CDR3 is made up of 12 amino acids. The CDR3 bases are TGTGCCAGCAGCGGGAGTTTAGAGACCCAGTACTTC. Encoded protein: CASSGSLETQYF.

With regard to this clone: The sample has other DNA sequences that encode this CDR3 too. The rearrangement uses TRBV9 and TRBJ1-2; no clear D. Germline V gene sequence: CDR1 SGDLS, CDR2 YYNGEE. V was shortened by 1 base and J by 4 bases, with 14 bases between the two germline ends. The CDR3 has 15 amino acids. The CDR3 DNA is TGTGCCAGCAGCGTATCCTTTACCGGGTCCTATGGCTACACCTTC. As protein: CASSVSFTGSYGYTF. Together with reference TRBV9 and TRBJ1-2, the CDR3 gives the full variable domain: DSGVTQTPKHLITATGQRVTLRCSPRSGDLSVYWYQQSLDQGLQFLIQYYNGEERAKGNILERFSAQQFPDLHSELNLSSLELGDSALYFCASSVSFTGSYGYTFGSGTRLTVV.

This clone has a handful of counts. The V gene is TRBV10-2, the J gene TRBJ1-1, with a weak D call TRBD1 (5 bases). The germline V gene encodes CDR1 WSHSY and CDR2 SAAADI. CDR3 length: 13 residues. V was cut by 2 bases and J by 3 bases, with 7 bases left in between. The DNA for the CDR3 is TGCGCCAGCAGTGAGGCGGGGGACACTGAAGCTTTCTTT. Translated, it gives CASSEAGDTEAFF.

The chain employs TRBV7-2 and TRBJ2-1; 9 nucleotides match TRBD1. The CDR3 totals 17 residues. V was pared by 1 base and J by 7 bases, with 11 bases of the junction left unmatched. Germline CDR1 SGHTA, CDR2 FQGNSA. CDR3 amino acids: CASSLVPRDRETNEQFF. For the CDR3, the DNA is TGTGCCAGCAGCTTAGTCCCTCGGGACAGGGAGACGAATGAGCAGTTCTTC.

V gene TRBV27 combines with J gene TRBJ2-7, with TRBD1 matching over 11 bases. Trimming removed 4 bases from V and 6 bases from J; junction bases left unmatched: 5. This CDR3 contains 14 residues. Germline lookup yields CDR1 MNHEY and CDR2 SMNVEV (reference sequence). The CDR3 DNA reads TGTGCCAGCAGTTCCGGGACAGGGGGGAGCGAGCAGTACTTC. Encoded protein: CASSSGTGGSEQYF.

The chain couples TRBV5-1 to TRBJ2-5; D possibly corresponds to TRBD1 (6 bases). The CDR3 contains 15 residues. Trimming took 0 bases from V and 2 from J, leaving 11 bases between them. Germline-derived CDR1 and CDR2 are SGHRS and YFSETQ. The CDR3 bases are TGCGCCAGCAGCTTGGGGACAGCCGATCAAGAGACCCAGTACTTC. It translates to CASSLGTADQETQYF.

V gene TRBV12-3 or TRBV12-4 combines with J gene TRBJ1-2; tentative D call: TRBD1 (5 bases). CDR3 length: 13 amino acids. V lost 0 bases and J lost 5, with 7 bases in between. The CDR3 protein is CASSLAGGYGYTF. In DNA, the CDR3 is TGTGCCAGCAGTTTAGCGGGGGGGTATGGCTACACCTTC.

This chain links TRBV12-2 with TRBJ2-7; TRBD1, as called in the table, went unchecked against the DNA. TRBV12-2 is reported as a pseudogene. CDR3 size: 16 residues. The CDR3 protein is CASRPPPGQGSVEQYF. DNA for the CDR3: TGTGCAAGTCGCCCACCGCCGGGACAGGGATCGGTTGAGCAGTACTTC.

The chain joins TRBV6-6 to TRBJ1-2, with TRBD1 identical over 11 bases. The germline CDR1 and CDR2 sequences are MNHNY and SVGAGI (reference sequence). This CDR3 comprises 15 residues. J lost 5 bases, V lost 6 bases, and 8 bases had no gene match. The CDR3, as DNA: TGTGCCAGCAGCCCGGACAGGGGGCGAGGGTATGGCTACACCTTC. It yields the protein CASSPDRGRGYGYTF.

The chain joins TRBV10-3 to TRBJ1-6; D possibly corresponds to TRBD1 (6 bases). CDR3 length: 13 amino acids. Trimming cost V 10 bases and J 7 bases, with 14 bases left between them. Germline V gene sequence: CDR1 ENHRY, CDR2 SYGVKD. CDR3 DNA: TGTGCCAACCGACAGGCCGACAATTCACCCCTCCACTTT. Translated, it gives CANRQADNSPLHF.

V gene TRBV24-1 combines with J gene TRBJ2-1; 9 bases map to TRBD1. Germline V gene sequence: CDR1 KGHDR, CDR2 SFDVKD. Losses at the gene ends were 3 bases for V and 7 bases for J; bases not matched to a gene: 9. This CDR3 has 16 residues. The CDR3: CATSDTTGGWENEQFF. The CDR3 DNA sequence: TGTGCCACCAGTGATACAACAGGGGGCTGGGAGAATGAGCAGTTCTTC.

Here the CDR3 DNA reads TGTGCCGCCCGCGGGGGGGCCTCTGAAGCTTTCTTT. It yields the protein CAARGGASEAFF. The chain carries TRBV10-3 and TRBJ1-1; perhaps TRBD1 as D (6 bases). V was pared by 11 bases and J by 6 bases, with 16 bases between. CDR1 is ENHRY, CDR2 SYGVKD, per germline. This CDR3 has 12 residues.

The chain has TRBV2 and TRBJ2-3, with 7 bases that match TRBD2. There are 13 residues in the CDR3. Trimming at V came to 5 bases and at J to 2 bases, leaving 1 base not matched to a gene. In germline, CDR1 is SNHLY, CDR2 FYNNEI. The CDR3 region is CASSRDYTDTQYF. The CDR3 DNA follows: TGTGCCAGCAGTAGGGACTACACAGATACGCAGTATTTT.

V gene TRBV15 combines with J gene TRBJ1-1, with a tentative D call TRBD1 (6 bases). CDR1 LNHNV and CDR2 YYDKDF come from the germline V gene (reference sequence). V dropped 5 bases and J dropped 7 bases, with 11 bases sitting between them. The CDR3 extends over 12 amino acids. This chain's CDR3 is CATSGGFGEAFF. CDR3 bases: TGTGCCACCAGCGGGGGCTTTGGTGAAGCTTTCTTT.

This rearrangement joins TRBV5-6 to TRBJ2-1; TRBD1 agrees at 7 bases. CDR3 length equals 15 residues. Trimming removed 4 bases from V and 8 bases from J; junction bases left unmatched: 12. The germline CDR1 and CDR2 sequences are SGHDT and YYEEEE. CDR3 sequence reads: CASSAWDRGHDEQFF. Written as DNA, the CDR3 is TGTGCCAGCAGCGCTTGGGACAGAGGGCACGATGAGCAGTTCTTC.

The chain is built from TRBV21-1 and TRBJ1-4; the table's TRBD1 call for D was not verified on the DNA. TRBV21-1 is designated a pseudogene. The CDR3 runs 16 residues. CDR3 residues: CASSRKEMMTVEKLFF. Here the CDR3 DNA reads TGTGCCAGCAGCAGAAAGGAGATGATGACAGTAGAAAAACTGTTTTTT.

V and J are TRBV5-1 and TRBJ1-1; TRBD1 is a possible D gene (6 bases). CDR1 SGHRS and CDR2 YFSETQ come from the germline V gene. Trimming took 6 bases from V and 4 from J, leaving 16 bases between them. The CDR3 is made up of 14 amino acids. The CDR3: CASTAQGLVTEAFF. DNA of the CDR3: TGCGCCAGCACGGCGCAGGGGTTAGTCACTGAAGCTTTCTTT.

The CDR3 coding sequence is TGCAGTGCTAGTAGAGCCGTGAACACTGAAGCTTTCTTT. This sequence encodes CSASRAVNTEAFF. V gene TRBV20-1 combines with J gene TRBJ1-1; no definite D call. The CDR3 covers 13 residues. Germline CDR1 reads DFQATT; CDR2 reads SNEGSKA (reference sequence). V gave up 3 bases and J gave up 0 bases, with 8 bases separating them.

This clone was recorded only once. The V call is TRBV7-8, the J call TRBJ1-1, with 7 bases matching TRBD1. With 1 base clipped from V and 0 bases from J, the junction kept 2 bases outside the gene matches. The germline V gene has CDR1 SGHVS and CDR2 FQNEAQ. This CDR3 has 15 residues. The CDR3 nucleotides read TGTGCCAGCAGCTTAGTCGGGACAGTGAACACTGAAGCTTTCTTT. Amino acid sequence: CASSLVGTVNTEAFF.

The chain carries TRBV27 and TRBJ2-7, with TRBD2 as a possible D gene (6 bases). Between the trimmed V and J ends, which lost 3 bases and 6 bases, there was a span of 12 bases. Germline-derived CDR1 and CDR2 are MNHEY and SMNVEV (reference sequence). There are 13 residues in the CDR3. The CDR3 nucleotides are TGTGCCAGCAGTTTGGCTGGGGGGTTCGAGCAGTACTTC. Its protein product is CASSLAGGFEQYF.

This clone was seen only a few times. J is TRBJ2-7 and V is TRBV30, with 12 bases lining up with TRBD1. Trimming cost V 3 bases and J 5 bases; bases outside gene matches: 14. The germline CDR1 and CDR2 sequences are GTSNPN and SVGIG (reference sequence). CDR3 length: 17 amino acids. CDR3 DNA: TGTGCCTGGAGGCCGGGACAGGGGGCCCGCGGTACAGACGAGCAGTACTTC. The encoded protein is CAWRPGQGARGTDEQYF.

CDR3 protein: CASSVGGVPSYEQYF. In DNA form, the CDR3 reads TGTGCCAGCAGCGTAGGGGGGGTGCCCTCCTACGAGCAGTACTTC. The chain uses TRBV9 and TRBJ2-7, with D maybe TRBD2 (6 bases). Looked up from germline, CDR1 is SGDLS and CDR2 is YYNGEE. The CDR3 length is 15 residues. The V gene lost 0 bases and the J gene lost 0 bases, with 10 bases spanning the gap.

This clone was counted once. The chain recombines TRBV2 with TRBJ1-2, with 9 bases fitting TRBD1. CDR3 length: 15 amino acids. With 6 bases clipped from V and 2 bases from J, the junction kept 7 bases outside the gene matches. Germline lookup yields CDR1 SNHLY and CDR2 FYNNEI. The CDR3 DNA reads TGTGCCAGCAGCCCCACAGGGGGCGGGAACTATGGCTACACCTTC. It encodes CASSPTGGGNYGYTF.